The sequence of this T cell receptor beta chain was determined in a study of cytomegalovirus exposure and HLA in healthy donors. 60 Vbeta and 13 Jbeta primers were used in PCR. The data were produced by immunoSEQ multiplex PCR, yet TCRdb's version contains in-frame clones alone and is incomplete. The sample yields about 150,000 clones, 75% to 85% seen once. Germline V gene sequence: CDR1 SGDLS, CDR2 YYNGEE. V lost 0 bases to trimming and J lost 5 bases; unmatched junction nucleotides: 1. This CDR3 is built from 14 residues. This clone has a handful of counts. Sequencing was carried out using PBMCs. This receptor was identified in a man aged 50-60 years in good health and CMV-seropositive. The chain links TRBV9 to TRBJ2-5; 10 nucleotides match TRBD1. For the CDR3, the DNA is TGTGCCAGCAGCGTAGGGGACAGGGGCGAGACCCAGTACTTC. It is translated as CASSVGDRGETQYF.